Sequencing of this T cell receptor (beta chain) was carried out in a study of blood T cells in healthy people across ages. The study, taken as a whole, reports: Strong correlation existed between TCR beta diversity and naive T cell percentage.

The CDR3 covers 16 residues. The junction had 7 bases not matched to a gene; V was cut back by 2 bases and J by 5 bases. The germline V gene has CDR1 SGHTA and CDR2 FQGNSA. To note about this clonotype: What it binds is unknown.

Through a sample-barcoded 5' primer and a J-beta primer mix, a second PCR was run for roughly 6 to 12 cycles. One entry per CDR3 protein results from TCRdb running MiXCR on the 5' RACE reads. Here the sample spans 1,300,000 or so distinct CDR3 sequences, around 59% being singletons. The sequenced sample consisted of blood. The sequence was collected from a man aged 18 to 30 in good health. The chain employs TRBV7-2 and TRBJ1-4, with TRBD1 matching over 8 bases. DNA for the CDR3: TGTGCCAGCAGCTTAAATCCGAACAGGGGGAATGAAAAACTGTTTTTT. Translating gives CASSLNPNRGNEKLFF. Full variable domain (outside the CDR3, taken from reference TRBV7-2 and TRBJ1-4): GAGVSQSPSNKVTEKGKDVELRCDPISGHTALYWYRQSLGQGLEFLIYFQGNSAPDKSGLPSDRFSAERTGGSVSTLTIQRTQQEDSAVYLCASSLNPNRGNEKLFFGSGTQLSVL.